The entry that follows covers one T cell receptor beta chain sequence. In the authors' workflow: Reference gene primer amplification gave estimated nucleated cell counts. Clones were read by immunoSEQ multiplex PCR, and TCRdb kept only the in-frame ones, dropping some. The DNA gave D and trimming, while V, J and clone size come from that table. Of under 250,000 clones in the sample, over 70% were seen once. These data come from a study of blood T cell repertoires in COVID-19. Study details: COVID-19 samples collected from the United States, Italy and Spain covered acute and convalescent phases. Sources were T cells, B-cell-depleted T cells, or PBMCs; the material itself was cDNA or gDNA.

The sequence was obtained from a middle-aged man with active or convalescent COVID-19. The specimen sequenced was peripheral blood.

In nucleotides, the CDR3 is TGTGCCAGCAGCCCAATCGGGGAGCTGTTTTTT. It encodes CASSPIGELFF. This chain joins TRBV12-3 or TRBV12-4 and TRBJ2-2, with no clear D. V shed 6 bases and J shed 7 bases, with 6 bases lying between them. The CDR3 length is 11 residues.